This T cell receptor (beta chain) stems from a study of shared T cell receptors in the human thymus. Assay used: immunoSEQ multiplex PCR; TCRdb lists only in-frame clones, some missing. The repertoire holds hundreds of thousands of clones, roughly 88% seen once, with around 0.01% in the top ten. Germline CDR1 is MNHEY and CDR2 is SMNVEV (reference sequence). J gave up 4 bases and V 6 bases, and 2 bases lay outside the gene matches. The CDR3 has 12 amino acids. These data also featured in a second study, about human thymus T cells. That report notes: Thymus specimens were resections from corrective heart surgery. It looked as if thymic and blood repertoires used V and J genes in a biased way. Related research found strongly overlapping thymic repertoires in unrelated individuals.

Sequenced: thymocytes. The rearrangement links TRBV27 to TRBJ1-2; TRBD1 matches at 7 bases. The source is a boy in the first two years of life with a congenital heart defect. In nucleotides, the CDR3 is TGTGCCAGCAGGACAGGGCCCTATGGCTACACCTTC. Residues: CASRTGPYGYTF.